This TCR beta chain was sequenced during a study of blood T cells in healthy people across ages. Then a second PCR, running roughly 6 to 12 cycles, was carried out with a sample-barcoded 5' primer and a J-beta primer mix. TCRdb re-called the 5' RACE reads through MiXCR, storing one row per CDR3 protein. This repertoire shows some 1.5 million distinct CDR3 sequences, roughly 30% found once; its top ten account for 7.7%. This clonotype appeared once. The CDR3 has 15 residues. The ends were cut back, 6 bases at V and 4 bases at J, with 15 bases in the middle. The specimen was blood. This receptor was obtained from a woman in her twenties or thirties in good health. The rearrangement uses TRBV12-3 or TRBV12-4 and TRBJ1-4; perhaps TRBD1 as D (5 bases). CDR3 DNA: TGTGCCAGCAGCATCTATGGGGGTATTAATGAAAAACTGTTTTTT. Protein: CASSIYGGINEKLFF.